In its sample, the clone carrying this T cell receptor (beta chain) was seen a few times. Antigen unknown. The junction had 9 bases not matched to a gene; V was cut back by 6 bases and J by 6 bases. The length of the CDR3 is 14 residues. The germline CDR1 and CDR2 sequences are MNHNS and SASEGT. Every patient had mismatch repair deficiency by PCR or immunohistochemistry. TCR sequencing covered a few patients who responded to pembrolizumab. This entry comes from a study of PD-1 blockade in mismatch repair-deficient tumors. Study as a whole: Patients had approximately 11 mismatch repair-deficient cancer types and were previously treated and progressing. The study's findings and limits: Tumor-resident clones, often undetectable pretreatment in blood, expanded then contracted after pembrolizumab.

Sequencing used immunoSEQ multiplex PCR; TCRdb keeps in-frame clones, though not all of them. The table records roughly 53,000 clones, roughly 75% of them present only once. This TCR was sampled from an adult with mismatch repair-deficient cancer. The chain has TRBV6-1 and TRBJ2-7; 9 nucleotides line up with TRBD1. The sample in question was peripheral blood, obtained 4 weeks after starting pembrolizumab. The CDR3 reads CASSPGQGKREQYF. CDR3 in DNA: TGTGCCAGCAGCCCCGGACAGGGGAAGCGCGAGCAGTACTTC.